Listed here are 14 T cell receptor beta chains from one sample, sequenced in a study of Ad26.COV2.S vaccination and SARS-CoV-2 variants (dated by TCRdb to about 2021). Receptors were amplified or captured by the immunoSEQ multiplex PCR assay. This immuneACCESS table, as held by TCRdb, lists in-frame sequences with V and J called but not all clones. Of the missing ones, under half trace to an unresolved V gene in checked studies; the others have no known cause. The sample data list about 350,000 clones, and around 90% of these were observed just once. 3.9% of the sample comes from the top ten. The time point label, as the study defines it: individuals recovered from natural SARS-CoV-2 infection. The sample in question was peripheral blood, obtained after recovery from COVID-19. All receptors derive from a human donor who had recovered from COVID-19.

The chain carries TRBV12-3 or TRBV12-4 and TRBJ1-4, with D unresolved. Deletions cut 3 bases from V and 8 bases from J, with 4 bases between. The CDR3 runs to 11 residues. The chain's CDR3 is CASSFSEKLFF. In nucleotides, the CDR3 is TGTGCCAGCAGTTTTTCAGAAAAACTGTTTTTT.

V usage is TRBV6-2 or TRBV6-3 and J usage is TRBJ1-2; unclear D gene. Looked up from germline, CDR1 is MNHEY and CDR2 is SVGEGT. The length of the CDR3 is 14 residues. The V end lost 2 bases, the J end lost 2 bases, and 9 bases lay between the germline ends. CDR3 DNA: TGTGCCAGCAGTTACCTCGGATTAAACTATGGCTACACCTTC. It yields the protein CASSYLGLNYGYTF.

The V gene is TRBV21-1, the J gene TRBJ1-2; the table calls TRBD1, which could not be checked here. TRBV21-1 corresponds to a pseudogene. This CDR3 comprises 23 residues. The CDR3 reads CASSTKEGDRGYRELQRNYGYTF. The CDR3 DNA follows: TGTGCCAGCAGCACCAAAGAGGGAGACAGGGGTTATAGGGAACTGCAGCGTAACTATGGCTACACCTTC.

The chain combines TRBV27 with TRBJ1-1; 9 nucleotides agree with TRBD1. Germline loops: CDR1 MNHEY, CDR2 SMNVEV (reference sequence). V was pared by 9 bases and J by 7 bases, with 15 bases of the junction left unmatched. The CDR3 is 15 residues long. Here the CDR3 reads CASNRDREGLGEAFF. CDR3 nucleotide sequence: TGTGCCAGTAACCGGGACAGGGAAGGGTTGGGTGAAGCTTTCTTT.

The chain joins TRBV10-3 to TRBJ2-1; no firm D call. CDR1 ENHRY and CDR2 SYGVKD come from the germline V gene. This CDR3 is 15 amino acids long. V dropped 3 bases and J dropped 2 bases, with 11 bases sitting between them. CDR3 sequence: CAISDGDIPYNEQFF. CDR3 nucleotides: TGTGCCATCAGTGATGGAGACATACCCTACAATGAGCAGTTCTTC.

The chain joins TRBV20-1 to TRBJ2-7; D remains ambiguous. The CDR3 has 14 amino acids. Trimming removed 3 bases at V and 0 bases at J, with 12 bases between. Germline V gene sequence: CDR1 DFQATT, CDR2 SNEGSKA (reference sequence). The CDR3 protein is CSASNSRSSYEQYF. DNA for the CDR3: TGCAGTGCTAGTAACAGTCGAAGCTCCTACGAGCAGTACTTC.

This CDR3 is CASSQDLLAGAHNEQFF. As DNA, the CDR3 is TGTGCCAGCAGCCAAGACTTACTAGCGGGGGCCCACAATGAGCAGTTCTTC. This chain connects TRBV14 to TRBJ2-1; 11 nucleotides line up with TRBD2. This CDR3 spans 17 amino acids. V trimming: 0 bases; J trimming: 5 bases; junction bases outside the gene matches: 6. Germline CDR1 and CDR2: SGHDN and FVKESK.

This chain uses TRBV10-1 with TRBJ1-1, with D perhaps matching TRBD1 (6 bases). Trimming removed 0 bases from V and 5 bases from J, with 16 bases in between. The germline V gene has CDR1 WNHNN and CDR2 SYGVQD (reference sequence). CDR3 size: 16 residues. The CDR3 DNA reads as TGCGCCAGCAGTGAGTCGAATCGGGGACATTCTACTGAAGCTTTCTTT. Translating gives CASSESNRGHSTEAFF.

The V gene is TRBV10-3, the J gene TRBJ2-2; TRBD1 agrees at 8 bases. This CDR3 contains 17 residues. Per the germline V gene, CDR1 is ENHRY and CDR2 is SYGVKD. V lost 6 bases and J lost 4; bases outside the gene matches: 13. The CDR3 spells CAIRSSNTGGATGELFF. CDR3 bases: TGTGCCATCAGATCGAGCAATACAGGGGGTGCCACCGGGGAGCTGTTTTTT.

The V call is TRBV15, the J call TRBJ1-6, with TRBD1 matching 8 bases. The CDR3 is 16 residues long. Trimming cost V 0 bases and J 7 bases; bases outside gene matches: 5. CDR1 LNHNV and CDR2 YYDKDF come from the germline V gene (reference sequence). The CDR3 DNA follows: TGTGCCACCAGCAGAGATAACCGGGACAGGAATTCACCCCTCCACTTT. Translating gives CATSRDNRDRNSPLHF.

V gene TRBV12-5 combines with J gene TRBJ1-4; D unresolved. The V end was cut by 8 bases, the J end by 4 bases, with 20 bases between. This CDR3 has 16 amino acids. Germline assignment: CDR1 LGHNT and CDR2 FRNRAP. CDR3 protein: CASRPSGDLINEKLFF. CDR3 sequence (DNA): TGTGCTAGTAGACCCTCGGGAGACCTAATTAATGAAAAACTGTTTTTT.

The chain uses TRBV10-2 and TRBJ1-2, with 8 positions matching TRBD1. Germline trimming cut 3 bases from V and 4 bases from J; bases unmatched to any gene: 4. CDR3 length equals 14 residues. Germline V gives CDR1 WSHSY, CDR2 SAAADI. The CDR3 region is CASSDQGQAYGYTF. The CDR3 nucleotides are TGCGCCAGCAGTGACCAGGGACAGGCCTATGGCTACACCTTC.

This clone was counted once. This sequence joins TRBV5-5 and TRBJ1-2; TRBD1 matches 10 bases. Germline V gene lookup returns CDR1 SGHKS and CDR2 YYEKEE (reference sequence). Unmatched junction bases numbered 13, after V lost 4 bases and J lost 4 bases. This CDR3 is 17 amino acids long. The CDR3 region has the DNA TGTGCCAGCAGCATGGACAGGGGGTTTTCTTTGAGCTATGGCTACACCTTC. Translation gives CASSMDRGFSLSYGYTF.

The CDR3 here is CASSLGGPGNTIYF. The CDR3 bases are TGTGCCAGCAGCCTGGGGGGTCCTGGAAACACCATATATTTT. This rearrangement joins TRBV7-2 to TRBJ1-3; tentatively, D is TRBD1 (5 bases). Per germline, CDR1 SGHTA and CDR2 FQGNSA. Trimming pared 5 bases from V and 2 bases from J, leaving 10 bases between. The CDR3 is made up of 14 amino acids.